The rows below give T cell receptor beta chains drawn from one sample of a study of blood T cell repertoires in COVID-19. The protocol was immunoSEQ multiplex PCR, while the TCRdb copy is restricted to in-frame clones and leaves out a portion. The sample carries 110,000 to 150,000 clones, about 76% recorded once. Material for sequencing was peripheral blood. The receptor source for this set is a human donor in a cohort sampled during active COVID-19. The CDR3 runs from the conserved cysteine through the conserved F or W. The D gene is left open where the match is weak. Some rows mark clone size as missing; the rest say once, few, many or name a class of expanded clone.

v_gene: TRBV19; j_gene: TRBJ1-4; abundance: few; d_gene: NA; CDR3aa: CASSLRREEKLFF; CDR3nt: TGTGCCAGTAGTCTCCGACGGGAAGAAAAACTGTTTTTT
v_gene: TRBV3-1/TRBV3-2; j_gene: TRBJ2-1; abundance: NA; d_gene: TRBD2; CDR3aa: CASSSSSGTSGFREQFF; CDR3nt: TGTGCCAGCAGCTCATCCTCCGGGACTAGCGGCTTTAGGGAGCAGTTCTTC
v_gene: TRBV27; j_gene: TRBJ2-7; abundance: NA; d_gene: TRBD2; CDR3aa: CASIQSGLVKGEQYF; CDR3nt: TGTGCCAGCATCCAGAGCGGACTAGTTAAAGGCGAGCAGTACTTC
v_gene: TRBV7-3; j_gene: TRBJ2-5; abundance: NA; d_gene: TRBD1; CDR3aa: CASSLYPGTAQETQYF; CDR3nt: TGTGCCAGCAGCTTATATCCCGGGACAGCCCAAGAGACCCAGTACTTC
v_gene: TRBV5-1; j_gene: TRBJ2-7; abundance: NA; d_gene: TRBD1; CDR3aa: CASSLGDSTYEQYF; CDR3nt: TGCGCCAGCAGCTTGGGGGACAGCACCTACGAGCAGTACTTC
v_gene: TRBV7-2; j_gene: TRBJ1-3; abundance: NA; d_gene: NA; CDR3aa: CASSLVPRTGSSGNTIYF; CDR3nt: TGTGCCAGCAGCTTAGTGCCCCGGACGGGAAGCTCTGGAAACACCATATATTTT
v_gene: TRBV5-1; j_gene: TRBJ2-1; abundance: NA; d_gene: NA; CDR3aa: CASSLIQRHNEQFF; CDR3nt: TGCGCCAGCAGCTTGATCCAGCGGCACAATGAGCAGTTCTTC
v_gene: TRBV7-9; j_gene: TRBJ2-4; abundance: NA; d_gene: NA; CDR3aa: CASSELSAGSGAKNIQYF; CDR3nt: TGTGCCAGCAGCGAGCTCTCAGCAGGGTCTGGGGCCAAAAACATTCAGTACTTC
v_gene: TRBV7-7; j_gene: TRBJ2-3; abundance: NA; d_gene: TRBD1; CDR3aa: CASSLALGQGANTQYF; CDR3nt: TGTGCCAGCAGCTTAGCGCTGGGACAGGGGGCAAATACGCAGTATTTT
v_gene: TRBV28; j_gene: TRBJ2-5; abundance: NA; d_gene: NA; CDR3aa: CASSTLLDILYRQETQYF; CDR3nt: TGTGCCAGCAGTACACTACTAGACATACTATACCGCCAAGAGACCCAGTACTTC
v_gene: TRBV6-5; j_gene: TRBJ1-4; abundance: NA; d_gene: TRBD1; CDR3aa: CASRQGATNEKLFF; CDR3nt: TGTGCCAGCAGACAGGGGGCAACTAATGAAAAACTGTTTTTT
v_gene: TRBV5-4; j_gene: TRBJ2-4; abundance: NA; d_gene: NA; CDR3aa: CASSRPGRENIQYF; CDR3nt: TGTGCCAGCAGCCGGCCGGGCAGGGAAAACATTCAGTACTTC
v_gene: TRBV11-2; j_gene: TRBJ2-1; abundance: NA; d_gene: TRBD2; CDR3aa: CASSDRTSGNNEQFF; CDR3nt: TGTGCCAGCAGCGACCGGACTAGCGGGAACAATGAGCAGTTCTTC
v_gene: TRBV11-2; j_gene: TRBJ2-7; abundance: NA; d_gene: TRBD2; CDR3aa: CASSRTSSYEQYF; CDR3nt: TGTGCCAGCAGCCGGACTAGCTCCTACGAGCAGTACTTC
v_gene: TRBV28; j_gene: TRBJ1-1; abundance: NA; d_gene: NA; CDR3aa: CASSPIDRNTEAFF; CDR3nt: TGTGCCAGCAGCCCGATCGACAGGAACACTGAAGCTTTCTTT
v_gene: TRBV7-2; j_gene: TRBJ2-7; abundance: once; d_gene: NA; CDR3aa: CASSLQTSYEQYF; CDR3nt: TGTGCCAGCAGCTTACAGACAAGCTACGAGCAGTACTTC
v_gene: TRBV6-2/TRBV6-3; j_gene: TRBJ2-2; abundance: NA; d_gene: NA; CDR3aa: CASSPPGVGNTGELFF; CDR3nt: TGTGCCAGCAGCCCCCCAGGGGTTGGGAACACCGGGGAGCTGTTTTTT
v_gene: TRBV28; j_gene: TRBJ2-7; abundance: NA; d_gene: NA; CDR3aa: CAGTPWVGASYEQYF; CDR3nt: TGTGCCGGCACCCCCTGGGTAGGGGCCTCCTACGAGCAGTACTTC
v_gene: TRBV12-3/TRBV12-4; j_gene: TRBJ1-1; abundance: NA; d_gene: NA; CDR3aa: CASRPQYTEAFF; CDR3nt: TGTGCCAGCAGGCCACAGTACACTGAAGCTTTCTTT
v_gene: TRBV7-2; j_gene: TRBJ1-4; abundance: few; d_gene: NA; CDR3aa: CASSPYLGGEKLFF; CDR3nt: TGTGCCAGCAGCCCTTACTTGGGAGGCGAAAAACTGTTTTTT
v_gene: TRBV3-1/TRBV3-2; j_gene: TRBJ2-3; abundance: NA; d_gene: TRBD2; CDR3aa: CASSRLGSERERADTQYF; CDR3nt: TGTGCCAGCAGCCGACTCGGGTCGGAGCGGGAGCGGGCAGATACGCAGTATTTT
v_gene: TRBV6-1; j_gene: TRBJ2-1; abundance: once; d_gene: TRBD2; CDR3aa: CASSESTSGRANEQFF; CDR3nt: TGTGCCAGCAGTGAAAGTACGAGCGGGAGGGCCAATGAGCAGTTCTTC
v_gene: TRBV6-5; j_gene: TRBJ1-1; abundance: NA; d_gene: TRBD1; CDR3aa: CASRGQVNTEAFF; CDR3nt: TGTGCCAGCAGGGGACAGGTGAACACTGAAGCTTTCTTT
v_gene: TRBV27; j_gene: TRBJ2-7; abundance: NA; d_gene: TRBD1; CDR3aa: CASSLRQGLVTYEQYF; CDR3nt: TGTGCCAGCAGTCTCCGACAGGGTCTCGTCACCTACGAGCAGTACTTC
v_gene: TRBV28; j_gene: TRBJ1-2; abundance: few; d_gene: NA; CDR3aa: CASGHTYGYTF; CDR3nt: TGTGCCAGCGGACACACCTATGGCTACACCTTC
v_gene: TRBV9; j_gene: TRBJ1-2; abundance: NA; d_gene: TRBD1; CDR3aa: CASSTGTVGYGYTF; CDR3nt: TGTGCCAGCAGCACTGGGACAGTAGGGTATGGCTACACCTTC
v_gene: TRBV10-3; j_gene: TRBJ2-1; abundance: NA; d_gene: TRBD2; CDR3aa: CAISAGTSERVNEQFF; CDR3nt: TGTGCCATCAGTGCAGGGACTAGCGAGAGGGTCAATGAGCAGTTCTTC
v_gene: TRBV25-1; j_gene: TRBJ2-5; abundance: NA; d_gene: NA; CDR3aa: CASIGSGGLTQYF; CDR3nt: TGTGCCAGCATTGGGAGTGGGGGGTTAACCCAGTACTTC
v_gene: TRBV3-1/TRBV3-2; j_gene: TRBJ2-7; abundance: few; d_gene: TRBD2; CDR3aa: CASSQVRQNPAGEQYF; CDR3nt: TGTGCCAGCAGCCAAGTACGACAAAACCCAGCGGGGGAGCAGTACTTC
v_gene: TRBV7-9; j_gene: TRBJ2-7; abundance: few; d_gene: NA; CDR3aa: CASSLETGHHEQYF; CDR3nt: TGTGCCAGCAGCTTAGAAACAGGTCATCACGAGCAGTACTTC
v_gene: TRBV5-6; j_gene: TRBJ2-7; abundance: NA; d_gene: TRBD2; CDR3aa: CASSLPGLAGGPYEQYF; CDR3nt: TGTGCCAGCAGCTTACCGGGACTAGCGGGAGGGCCCTACGAGCAGTACTTC
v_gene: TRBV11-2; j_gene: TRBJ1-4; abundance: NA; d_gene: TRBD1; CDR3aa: CASSLGDRDNEKLFF; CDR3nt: TGTGCCAGCAGCTTGGGGGACAGAGATAATGAAAAACTGTTTTTT
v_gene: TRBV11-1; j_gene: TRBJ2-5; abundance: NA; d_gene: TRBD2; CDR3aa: CASSLAGRISGSGEETQYF; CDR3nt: TGTGCCAGCAGCTTAGCGGGAAGGATAAGCGGGAGTGGAGAAGAGACCCAGTACTTC
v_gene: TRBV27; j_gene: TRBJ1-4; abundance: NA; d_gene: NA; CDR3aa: CASSLSRDVIGKLFF; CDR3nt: TGTGCCAGCAGTTTATCCAGGGATGTGATTGGAAAACTGTTTTTT